The 16 T cell receptor beta chains presented below share a single source sample, sequenced in a study of T-cell reconstitution after alpha-beta-depleted transplantation in children (dated by TCRdb to the mid-2010s). Libraries were made using PCR. Sequencing took place on an Illumina HiSeq 2500. To normalize quantification of the TCRbeta repertoire, the TCR libraries were built with molecular barcoding that relied on unique molecular identifiers. TCRdb's own reprocessing of the public reads used fastp at Q25 and MiXCR and kept productive beta chains. Each entry merges the rows of one CDR3 protein and shows their most common DNA and genes. This sample gives approximately 490,000 distinct CDR3 sequences in total; roughly a tenth of them show up just once. The ten top clones hold around 2% of the sample. Reading the label with the study, this specimen's treatment or condition is: allogeneic hematopoietic cell transplantation with graft depleted of TCRalphabeta T cells and CD19 B cells.

The specimen comprised PBMCs, sampled before TCRalphabeta/CD19-depleted stem cell transplant. The receptors were gathered from a child aged 2-15 years with inherited bone marrow failure, due to receive a stem cell transplant.

This clonotype was observed at least ten times. The V gene is TRBV4-3, the J gene TRBJ2-2; D gene unclear. This CDR3 region has 13 residues. CDR1 LGHNA and CDR2 YSLEER come from the germline V gene. Trimming took 6 bases from V and 10 from J, leaving 15 bases between them. In DNA, the CDR3 is TGCGCCAGCAGGTCTTTCTCGGCAACGGAGCTGTTTTTT. This encodes CASRSFSATELFF.

This clonotype was seen at least ten times. This rearrangement joins TRBV28 to TRBJ2-2; 8 positions match TRBD2. The germline gives CDR1 MDHEN, CDR2 SYDVKM. J gave up 7 bases and V 3 bases, and 10 bases lay outside the gene matches. This CDR3 region has 16 residues. The CDR3 nucleotides read TGTGCCAGCAGTTTCCCGGGACTAGAAAATGGCGGGGAGCTGTTTTTT. Residues: CASSFPGLENGGELFF.

This clonotype was seen at least ten times. The chain recombines TRBV20-1 with TRBJ1-5; D not certain. In germline, CDR1 is DFQATT, CDR2 SNEGSKA (reference sequence). The CDR3 consists of 13 residues. The V and J ends lost 1 base and 2 bases respectively, with 6 bases between them. The CDR3 coding sequence is TGCAGTGCTAGAGCTCAGGGCAATCAGCCCCAGCATTTT. Encoded protein: CSARAQGNQPQHF.

This clonotype has ten or more counts. The CDR3 sequence: CASRTGGNQYTEAFF. CDR3 bases: TGTGCCAGCAGGACAGGGGGAAATCAGTACACTGAAGCTTTCTTT. This chain joins TRBV7-9 and TRBJ1-1, with 9 bases fitting TRBD1. This CDR3 region has 15 residues. CDR1 is SEHNR, CDR2 FQNEAQ, per germline (reference sequence). The junction had 8 bases not matched to a gene; V was cut back by 6 bases and J by 3 bases. Full variable domain (outside the CDR3, taken from reference TRBV7-9 and TRBJ1-1): DTGVSQNPRHKITKRGQNVTFRCDPISEHNRLYWYRQTLGQGPEFLTYFQNEAQLEKSRLLSDRFSAERPKGSFSTLEIQRTEQGDSAMYLCASRTGGNQYTEAFFGQGTRLTVV.

This clonotype was recorded at least ten times. The J gene is TRBJ2-1, the V gene TRBV25-1; 11 bases are a match to TRBD2. The CDR3 is 14 residues long. The V segment lost 4 bases and the J segment 11 bases; nucleotides outside the gene matches: 7. The germline V gene has CDR1 MGHDK and CDR2 SYGVNS. The CDR3 is CASSVLAGDSKQFF. The CDR3 nucleotides are TGTGCCAGCAGTGTACTAGCGGGAGATTCGAAGCAGTTCTTC.

This clonotype appeared once. A clone one base away is much larger, so this may be a read error. The V call is TRBV4-2, the J call TRBJ2-1, with D perhaps TRBD1 (6 bases). The CDR3 is made up of 14 amino acids. CDR1 is LGHNA and CDR2 is YNFKEQ in the germline V gene. CDR3 nucleotides: TGTGCCAGCAGCCGCCCTATACAGGGAAATGTGCAGTTCTTC. Its translation: CASSRPIQGNVQFF.

This clonotype came up a few times. The genes are TRBV5-1 and TRBJ2-1, with 12 bases identical to TRBD2. Germline V gene lookup returns CDR1 SGHRS and CDR2 YFSETQ. This CDR3 region has 17 residues. The trim removed 4 bases at V and 1 base at J, leaving 6 bases unmatched. This chain's CDR3 is CASSSRGTSGSYNEQFF. CDR3 bases: TGCGCCAGCAGCAGCAGGGGGACTAGCGGGTCCTACAATGAGCAGTTCTTC.

This clonotype has ten or more counts. This rearrangement joins TRBV4-3 to TRBJ1-6; perhaps TRBD1 as D (5 bases). CDR1 LGHNA and CDR2 YSLEER come from the germline V gene. This CDR3 spans 20 amino acids. V was clipped by 1 base and J by 0 bases, with 19 bases between them. CDR3 nucleotides: TGCGCCAGCAGCCAAGCGGCTTCTAGGGGTTTAAGCTCCTATAATTCACCCCTCCACTTT. This translates into CASSQAASRGLSSYNSPLHF.

The V gene is TRBV5-4, the J gene TRBJ2-1, with a possible D match to TRBD1 (6 bases). CDR3 length: 13 residues. V was trimmed by 0 bases and J by 8 bases, leaving 9 bases between them. Per germline, CDR1 SGHNT and CDR2 YYREEE (reference sequence). The CDR3 spells CASSLAQGYEQFF. The CDR3 DNA reads TGTGCCAGCAGCTTGGCCCAGGGGTATGAGCAGTTCTTC.

This chain joins TRBV4-1 and TRBJ2-3, with TRBD2 identical over 13 bases. CDR1 is MGHRA and CDR2 is YSYEKL in the germline V gene. CDR3 length: 17 residues. V was clipped by 0 bases and J by 12 bases; unmatched bases: 12. The CDR3 loop is CASSQDPGTSGEGGQYF. In DNA, the CDR3 is TGCGCCAGCAGCCAAGACCCCGGGACTAGCGGGGAGGGGGGACAGTATTTT.

Comments on this clonotype: Given a much more abundant clone one base away, this may be a read error. The CDR3 DNA follows: TGCGCCAGCGGCTTCCCAGCGGGAGGCCTGAAGGGCTACAATGAGCAGTTCTTC. This sequence encodes CASGFPAGGLKGYNEQFF. The rearrangement uses TRBV5-1 and TRBJ2-1, with 9 bases aligning to TRBD2. Germline-derived CDR1 and CDR2 are SGHRS and YFSETQ. The CDR3 covers 18 residues.

This clonotype appeared a few times. The chain combines TRBV7-2 with TRBJ2-1; the match to TRBD2 covers 9 bases. The CDR3 loop spans 14 amino acids. Germline CDR1 is SGHTA and CDR2 is FQGNSA. With 4 bases clipped from V and 16 bases from J, the junction kept 14 bases outside the gene matches. CDR3 DNA sequence: TGTGCCAGCAGCTCCCTCCTTTCAAGCGGGAGGCCCTTCTTC. Protein: CASSSLLSSGRPFF.

This clonotype was recorded at least ten times. The chain recombines TRBV4-3 with TRBJ2-1; 8 bases fit TRBD2. This CDR3 has 16 amino acids. Germline V lookup: CDR1 LGHNA, CDR2 YSLEER. Trimming removed 3 bases from V and 3 bases from J; junction bases left unmatched: 7. CDR3 in DNA: TGCGCCAGCAGCCACATAGGACTAGCTAACTACAATGAGCAGTTCTTC. Translation gives CASSHIGLANYNEQFF.

This clonotype was recorded many times. This sequence joins TRBV6-5 and TRBJ2-1; 11 bases line up with TRBD1. Germline CDR1 and CDR2: MNHEY and SVGAGI. V shed 4 bases and J 8 bases; nucleotides not matched to a gene: 7. CDR3 size: 15 residues. CDR3 residues: CASSSPDRGPDEQFF. Written as DNA, the CDR3 is TGTGCCAGCAGTTCCCCGGACAGGGGGCCGGATGAGCAGTTCTTC.

This clonotype was recorded at least ten times. The chain joins TRBV29-1 to TRBJ2-1; possibly TRBD2 for D (6 bases). Per the germline V gene, CDR1 is SQVTM and CDR2 is ANQGSEA. V shed 7 bases and J shed 6 bases, with 19 bases lying between them. The CDR3 totals 14 residues. The CDR3 DNA follows: TGCAGCGCAAGTTGGAGACTAGTCGGCAATGAGCAGTTCTTC. This sequence encodes CSASWRLVGNEQFF.

This clonotype has a single count. A clone one base away is much larger, so this may be a read error. The V call is TRBV27, the J call TRBJ2-2, with D unresolved. Per the germline V gene, CDR1 is MNHEY and CDR2 is SMNVEV (reference sequence). The CDR3 loop spans 17 amino acids. V lost 4 bases to trimming and J lost 5 bases, with 20 bases between them. The CDR3 protein is CASSSTRARAWTGELFF. The DNA for the CDR3 is TGTGCCAGCAGTTCCACCCGGGCGAGAGCATGGACCGGGGAGCTGTTTTTT.